Presented here are 6 T cell receptor beta chains from one specimen sequenced in a study of T cells in localized non-small cell lung cancer. The method was immunoSEQ multiplex PCR; TCRdb's version includes in-frame clones alone and lacks a portion of them. Among approximately 1,200 clones listed, 38% were seen once. The specimen was lung tumor tissue, collected before any cancer treatment. The receptors here all came from a male donor at least 60 years old with stage II squamous cell lung carcinoma.

This clone turned up a few times. The chain recombines TRBV30 with TRBJ2-7; no reliable D call. CDR3 length: 16 amino acids. Trimming took off 3 bases at V and 4 bases at J, with 22 bases between the two ends. From germline, CDR1 is GTSNPN and CDR2 SVGIG (reference sequence). CDR3 coding DNA: TGTGCCTGGAGCGGCCTAGAGATTCGTGCCCCGTACGAGCAGTACTTC. Protein: CAWSGLEIRAPYEQYF.

This clone occurred a few times. The rearrangement links TRBV6-8 to TRBJ2-7; TRBD1 aligns across 8 bases. Germline CDR1 reads MNHGY; CDR2 reads SAAAGT. The CDR3 has 16 amino acids. J was trimmed by 0 bases and V by 5 bases; bases with no gene match: 9. The CDR3 loop is CASSTQTGAFSYEQYF. Written as DNA, the CDR3 is TGTGCCAGCAGTACGCAGACAGGGGCCTTCTCCTACGAGCAGTACTTC.

This clone occurred a few times. V and J are TRBV6-8 and TRBJ2-7; 8 nucleotides align to TRBD1. Looked up from germline, CDR1 is MNHGY and CDR2 is SAAAGT. The CDR3 has 13 residues. Trimming cost V 7 bases and J 2 bases; bases outside gene matches: 4. CDR3 sequence reads: CASTRQGTYEQYF. CDR3 DNA: TGTGCCAGCACCCGACAGGGGACCTACGAGCAGTACTTC.

This chain joins TRBV19 and TRBJ2-7, with D possibly being TRBD1 (6 bases). V was cut by 3 bases and J by 3 bases, with 9 bases left in between. Germline assignment: CDR1 LNHDA and CDR2 SQIVND (reference sequence). This CDR3 contains 13 residues. The chain's CDR3 is CASSMGADYEQYF. In DNA, the CDR3 is TGTGCCAGTAGTATGGGGGCAGACTACGAGCAGTACTTC.

V and J are TRBV23-1 and TRBJ2-1, with 10 nucleotides matching TRBD2. TRBV23-1 counts as an open reading frame of uncertain function. With 6 bases clipped from V and 9 bases from J, the junction kept 23 bases outside the gene matches. CDR3 length: 19 amino acids. In DNA, the CDR3 is TGCGCCAGCAGACCGACACTTATGGGTCTGGATTCTAGCGGGAGTGAGCAGTTCTTC. Its translation: CASRPTLMGLDSSGSEQFF.

This clone was picked up a small number of times. The chain joins TRBV28 to TRBJ1-4, with 9 bases that match TRBD1. The CDR3 contains 15 residues. The germline gives CDR1 MDHEN, CDR2 SYDVKM. V was pared by 1 base and J by 11 bases, with 8 bases of the junction left unmatched. CDR3 residues: CASSLYGTGIWKLFF. CDR3 nucleotide sequence: TGTGCCAGCAGTTTATATGGGACAGGGATATGGAAACTGTTTTTT.